Below, 22 T cell receptor beta chains from the same sample are listed, as sequenced in a study of T cell responses to AZD1222 COVID-19 vaccine. Generated by immunoSEQ multiplex PCR, the TCRdb table keeps only in-frame clones and is missing some. The table shows about 140,000 clones, with approximately 90% occurring only once. The sequences come from peripheral blood, collected on day 0 of AZD1222 vaccination. All receptors come from an adult in good health.

The chain uses TRBV7-9 and TRBJ2-3; tentatively, D is TRBD2 (5 bases). The V and J ends lost 7 bases and 1 base respectively, with 15 bases between them. This CDR3 has 15 residues. The germline V gene encodes CDR1 SEHNR and CDR2 FQNEAQ (reference sequence). The CDR3 DNA is TGTGCCAGCATCCCGTTAGCGCCGGGCACAGATACGCAGTATTTT. As protein: CASIPLAPGTDTQYF.

The V and J genes are TRBV7-2 and TRBJ1-4, with a weak D call TRBD1 (5 bases). Trimming took 5 bases from V and 6 from J, leaving 28 bases between them. This CDR3 comprises 19 residues. Germline CDR1 reads SGHTA; CDR2 reads FQGNSA. The CDR3 here is CASSVTPGQGRRSYEKLFF. The CDR3 DNA reads as TGTGCCAGCAGCGTCACCCCCGGGCAGGGTAGGCGTTCATATGAAAAACTGTTTTTT.

The V and J genes are TRBV5-3 and TRBJ1-3; maybe TRBD1 (5 bases). TRBV5-3 is an ORF for which the function is uncertain. This CDR3 contains 16 residues. Trimming stripped 7 bases from V and 4 bases from J, with 21 bases between. The CDR3 here is CARYLPGLSGGNTIYF. DNA for the CDR3: TGTGCCAGATATTTACCGGGGCTTTCAGGAGGAAACACCATATATTTT.

The sample holds many counts of this clone. V is TRBV19 and J is TRBJ2-5; TRBD2 aligns across 7 bases. The ends lost 4 bases at V and 7 bases at J; junction bases unmatched: 9. The CDR3 is 14 residues long. Germline-derived CDR1 and CDR2 are LNHDA and SQIVND (reference sequence). This CDR3 is CASSTGAGVGTQYF. The CDR3 coding sequence is TGTGCCAGTAGTACGGGTGCGGGGGTGGGGACCCAGTACTTC.

The V gene is TRBV28, the J gene TRBJ1-5, with 9 bases identical to TRBD1. The CDR3 has 15 residues. The V gene's germline CDR1 is MDHEN and CDR2 SYDVKM. The V segment lost 1 base and the J segment 5 bases; nucleotides outside the gene matches: 3. CDR3 loop: CASSLSGQGYQPQHF. CDR3 coding DNA: TGTGCCAGCAGTTTATCCGGACAGGGGTATCAGCCCCAGCATTTT.

This clone has just one count. This chain uses TRBV12-5 with TRBJ2-2; D gene uncertain. V lost 4 bases, J lost 6 bases, and 6 bases lay in between. The CDR3 has 12 residues. Germline CDR1 is LGHNT and CDR2 is FRNRAP. CDR3: CASGSGAGELFF. The CDR3 DNA is TGTGCTAGTGGTTCCGGTGCCGGGGAGCTGTTTTTT.

This chain links TRBV19 with TRBJ1-1, with 7 bases matching TRBD1. Per germline, CDR1 LNHDA and CDR2 SQIVND (reference sequence). Trimming took 3 bases from V and 4 from J; bases not matched to a gene: 5. CDR3 length: 14 amino acids. The DNA for the CDR3 is TGTGCCAGTAGTATTGTGGCAGGGGGCACTGAAGCTTTCTTT. It is translated as CASSIVAGGTEAFF.

V and J are TRBV7-2 and TRBJ2-2; D not resolved. CDR3 length: 15 amino acids. Germline CDR1 and CDR2: SGHTA and FQGNSA. The V end was cut by 5 bases, the J end by 1 base, with 11 bases between. DNA of the CDR3: TGTGCCAGCAGCCTCGGACGGCTGAACACCGGGGAGCTGTTTTTT. It encodes CASSLGRLNTGELFF.

V is TRBV6-4 and J is TRBJ2-3; D uncertain. The V end was cut by 0 bases, the J end by 4 bases, with 8 bases between. CDR1 and CDR2 from the germline V gene are MRHNA and SNTAGT. CDR3 length equals 14 residues. The CDR3 protein is CASSDSVGSDTQYF. CDR3 DNA sequence: TGTGCCAGCAGTGACTCCGTAGGGTCAGATACGCAGTATTTT.

This chain links TRBV20-1 with TRBJ1-3, with D unresolved. This CDR3 has 12 residues. From germline, CDR1 is DFQATT and CDR2 SNEGSKA (reference sequence). Trimming left V 3 bases short and J 4 bases short, with 7 bases between. The CDR3 reads CSASPPGNTIYF. The CDR3 DNA reads as TGCAGTGCTAGTCCGCCCGGAAACACCATATATTTT.

The rearrangement joins TRBV4-3 to TRBJ2-5, with TRBD2 as a possible D gene (5 bases). Germline lookup yields CDR1 LGHNA and CDR2 YSLEER. Trimming shortened V by 4 bases and J by 7 bases, and 19 bases separated the two germline ends. The CDR3 consists of 15 residues. CDR3 residues: CASSPTVMGEGTQYF. The DNA for the CDR3 is TGCGCCAGCAGCCCCACCGTCATGGGCGAGGGGACCCAGTACTTC.

This rearrangement joins TRBV5-4 to TRBJ2-1; D is perhaps TRBD2 (5 bases). The CDR3 runs to 13 residues. The V gene's germline CDR1 is SGHNT and CDR2 YYREEE (reference sequence). Trimming took 0 bases from V and 9 from J, leaving 10 bases between them. For the CDR3, the DNA is TGTGCCAGCAGCTTGGTTGCGGGTACTGAGCAGTTCTTC. Its translation: CASSLVAGTEQFF.

The V gene is TRBV30, the J gene TRBJ1-3; D is unresolved. The V end was cut by 1 base, the J end by 1 base, with 5 bases between. The CDR3 has 13 amino acids. In germline, CDR1 is GTSNPN, CDR2 SVGIG (reference sequence). The CDR3 spells CAWSGFSGNTIYF. CDR3 DNA: TGTGCCTGGAGTGGATTTTCTGGAAACACCATATATTTT.

The chain employs TRBV7-8 and TRBJ1-3, with TRBD1 identical over 7 bases. With V trimmed by 0 bases and J by 4 bases, 3 bases remained unmatched. There are 15 residues in the CDR3. Germline CDR1 and CDR2: SGHVS and FQNEAQ. The CDR3 sequence: CASSLAQGGGNTIYF. CDR3 DNA: TGTGCCAGCAGCTTAGCGCAGGGGGGCGGAAACACCATATATTTT.

V is TRBV28 and J is TRBJ2-7; 7 bases agree with TRBD2. The V segment lost 3 bases and the J segment 5 bases; nucleotides outside the gene matches: 7. The CDR3 is made up of 14 amino acids. From germline, CDR1 is MDHEN and CDR2 SYDVKM. DNA of the CDR3: TGTGCCAGCAGTTTCTCGGGGGAGGGCGACGAGCAGTACTTC. It encodes CASSFSGEGDEQYF.

DNA of the CDR3: TGCGCCAGCAGCTCACCGGGACTCTCCCAAGAGACCCAGTACTTC. It yields the protein CASSSPGLSQETQYF. The chain links TRBV5-1 to TRBJ2-5, with D possibly being TRBD2 (6 bases). This CDR3 spans 15 amino acids. V was clipped by 3 bases and J by 1 base, with 13 bases between them. Germline CDR1 reads SGHRS; CDR2 reads YFSETQ.

This clone has only one observation. This chain uses TRBV27 with TRBJ1-1; D gene uncertain. Germline V CDR1 and CDR2: MNHEY, SMNVEV (reference sequence). Trimming removed 6 bases at V and 1 base at J, with 12 bases between. This CDR3 region has 14 residues. The CDR3 DNA follows: TGTGCCAGCAGCCTAAACAGAGGGAACACTGAAGCTTTCTTT. Its protein product is CASSLNRGNTEAFF.

The count of this clone is one. The rearrangement links TRBV19 to TRBJ2-1; TRBD2 aligns across 9 bases. The CDR3 totals 15 residues. Trimming took 3 bases from V and 5 from J; bases not matched to a gene: 5. Germline CDR1 LNHDA, CDR2 SQIVND (reference sequence). The CDR3 spells CASSIWSGRNNEQFF. The CDR3 DNA reads TGTGCCAGTAGTATTTGGAGCGGGAGGAACAATGAGCAGTTCTTC.

This clone came up once. The chain carries TRBV7-6 and TRBJ2-1; 9 bases are a match to TRBD1. The V and J ends lost 4 bases and 5 bases, in that order; junction bases with no gene match: 12. Germline V gene sequence: CDR1 SGHVS, CDR2 FNYEAQ. The CDR3 has 17 amino acids. The DNA for the CDR3 is TGTGCCAGCAGCTCATTTTCCGGGACAGGGACCCACAATGAGCAGTTCTTC. Translated, it gives CASSSFSGTGTHNEQFF.

The rearrangement joins TRBV28 to TRBJ2-7; D unclear. CDR1 MDHEN and CDR2 SYDVKM come from the germline V gene. V lost 3 bases and J lost 3, with 15 bases in between. CDR3 size: 15 residues. The CDR3 region is CASSFDNFVIYEQYF. CDR3 DNA: TGTGCCAGCAGTTTCGATAACTTTGTAATCTACGAGCAGTACTTC. Full variable domain (outside the CDR3, taken from reference TRBV28 and TRBJ2-7): DVKVTQSSRYLVKRTGEKVFLECVQDMDHENMFWYRQDPGLGLRLIYFSYDVKMKEKGDIPEGYSVSREKKERFSLILESASTNQTSMYLCASSFDNFVIYEQYFGPGTRLTVT.

The V call is TRBV5-1, the J call TRBJ2-7, with TRBD1 matching over 7 bases. The ends lost 1 base at V and 2 bases at J; junction bases unmatched: 6. This CDR3 spans 15 amino acids. The V gene's germline CDR1 is SGHRS and CDR2 YFSETQ. In DNA, the CDR3 is TGCGCCAGCAGCTTGAACCGGGACAGCACCTACGAGCAGTACTTC. This encodes CASSLNRDSTYEQYF.

This chain uses TRBV6-5 with TRBJ1-1; TRBD1 matches at 7 bases. The CDR3 is 16 residues long. V gave up 2 bases and J gave up 3 bases; unmatched junction bases: 9. The germline gives CDR1 MNHEY, CDR2 SVGAGI. The CDR3 sequence: CASSYRGRIGDTEAFF. As DNA, the CDR3 is TGTGCCAGCAGTTACAGGGGGCGCATAGGGGACACTGAAGCTTTCTTT.